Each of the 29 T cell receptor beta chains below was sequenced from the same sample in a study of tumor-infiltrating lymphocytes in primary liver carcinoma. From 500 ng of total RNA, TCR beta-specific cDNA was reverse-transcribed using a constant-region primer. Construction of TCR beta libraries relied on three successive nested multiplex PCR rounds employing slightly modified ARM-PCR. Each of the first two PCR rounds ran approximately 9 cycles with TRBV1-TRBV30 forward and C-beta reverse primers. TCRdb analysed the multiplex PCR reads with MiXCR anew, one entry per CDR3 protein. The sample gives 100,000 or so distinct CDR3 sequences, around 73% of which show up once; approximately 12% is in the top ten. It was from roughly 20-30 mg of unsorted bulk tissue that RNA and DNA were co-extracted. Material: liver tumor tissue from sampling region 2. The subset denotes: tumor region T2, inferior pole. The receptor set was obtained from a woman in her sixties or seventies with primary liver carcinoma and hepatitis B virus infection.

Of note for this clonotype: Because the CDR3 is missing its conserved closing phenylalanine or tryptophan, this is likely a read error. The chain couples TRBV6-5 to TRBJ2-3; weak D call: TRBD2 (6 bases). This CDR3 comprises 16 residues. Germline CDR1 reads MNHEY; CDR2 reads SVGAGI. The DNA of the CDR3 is TGTGCCAGCAGGTACCTCCGGGACTCCCGCACAGATAGGCAGTATTCT. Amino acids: CASRYLRDSRTDRQYS.

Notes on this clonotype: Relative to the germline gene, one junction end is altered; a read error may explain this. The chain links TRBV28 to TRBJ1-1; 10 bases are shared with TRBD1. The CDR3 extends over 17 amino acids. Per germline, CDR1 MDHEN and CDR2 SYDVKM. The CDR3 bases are TGTACCAGCAGTTTCTCCCGGGACAGGGGAGGTTCCACTGAAGCTTTCTTT. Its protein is CTSSFSRDRGGSTEAFF.

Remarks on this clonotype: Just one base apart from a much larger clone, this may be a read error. DNA for the CDR3: TGTTCCTGGACCCTAGGACTAGCCGCCAATGAGCAGTTCTTC. As protein: CSWTLGLAANEQFF. The chain joins TRBV30 to TRBJ2-1, with 8 positions matching TRBD2. CDR3 length: 14 residues. Looked up from germline, CDR1 is GTSNPN and CDR2 is SVGIG (reference sequence).

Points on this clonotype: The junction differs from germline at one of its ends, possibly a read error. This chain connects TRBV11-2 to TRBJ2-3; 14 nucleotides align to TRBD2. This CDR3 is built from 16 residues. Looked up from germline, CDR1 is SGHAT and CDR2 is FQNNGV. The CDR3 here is CGSSPGTSGSTDTQCF. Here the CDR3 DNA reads TGTGGCAGTAGCCCAGGGACTAGCGGGAGCACAGATACGCAGTGTTTT.

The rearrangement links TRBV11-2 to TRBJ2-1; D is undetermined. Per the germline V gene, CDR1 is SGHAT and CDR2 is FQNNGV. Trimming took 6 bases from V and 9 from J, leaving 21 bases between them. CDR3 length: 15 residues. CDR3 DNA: TGTGCCAGCAGTTTAAAGGAAGGAAGTATCGGTGAGCAGTTCTTC. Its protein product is CASSLKEGSIGEQFF.

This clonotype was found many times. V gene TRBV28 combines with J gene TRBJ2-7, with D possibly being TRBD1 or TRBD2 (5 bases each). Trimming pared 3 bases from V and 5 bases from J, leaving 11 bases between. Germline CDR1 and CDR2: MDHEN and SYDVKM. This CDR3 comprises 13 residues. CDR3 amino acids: CASSFGGLHEQYF. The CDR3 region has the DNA TGTGCCAGCAGTTTTGGGGGATTACACGAGCAGTACTTC.

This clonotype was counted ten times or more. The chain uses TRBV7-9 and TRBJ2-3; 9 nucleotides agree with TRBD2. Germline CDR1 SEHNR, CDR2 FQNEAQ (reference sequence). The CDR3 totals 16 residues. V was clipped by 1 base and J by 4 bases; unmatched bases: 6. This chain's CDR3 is CASSLVGSGSSDTQYF. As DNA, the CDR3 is TGTGCCAGCAGCTTAGTCGGTAGCGGGAGCTCAGATACGCAGTATTTT.

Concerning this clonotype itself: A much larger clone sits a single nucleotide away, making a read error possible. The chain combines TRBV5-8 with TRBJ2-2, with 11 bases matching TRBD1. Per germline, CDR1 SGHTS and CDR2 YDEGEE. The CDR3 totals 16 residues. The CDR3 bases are TGTGCCAGCAGCTTGAGGGACAGGGGGGACACCGTGGAGCTGTTTTTT. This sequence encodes CASSLRDRGDTVELFF.

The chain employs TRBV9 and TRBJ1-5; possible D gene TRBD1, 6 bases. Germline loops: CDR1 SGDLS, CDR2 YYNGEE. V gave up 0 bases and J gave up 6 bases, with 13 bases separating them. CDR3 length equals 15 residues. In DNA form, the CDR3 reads TGTGCCAGCAGCGTAGCTCCGGGGGCGGGTCAGCCCCAGCATTTT. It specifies CASSVAPGAGQPQHF.

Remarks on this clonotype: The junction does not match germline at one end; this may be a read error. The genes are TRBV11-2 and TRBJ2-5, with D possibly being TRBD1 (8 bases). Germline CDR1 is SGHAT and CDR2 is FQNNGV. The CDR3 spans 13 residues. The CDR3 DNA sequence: TGTGCCAGCAACTATACAGGGGGGGAGACCCAGCACTTC. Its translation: CASNYTGGETQHF. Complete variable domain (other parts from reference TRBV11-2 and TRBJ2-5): EAGVAQSPRYKIIEKRQSVAFWCNPISGHATLYWYQQILGQGPKLLIQFQNNGVVDDSQLPKDRFSAERLKGVDSTLKIQPAKLEDSAVYLCASNYTGGETQHFGPGTRLLVL.

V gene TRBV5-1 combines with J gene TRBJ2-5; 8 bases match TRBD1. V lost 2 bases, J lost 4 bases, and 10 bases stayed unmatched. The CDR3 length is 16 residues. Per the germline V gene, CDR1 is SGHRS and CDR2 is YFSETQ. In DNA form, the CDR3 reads TGCGCCAGCAGCTTTCAGGGGGCCAGAACGTCAGAGACCCAGTACTTC. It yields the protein CASSFQGARTSETQYF.

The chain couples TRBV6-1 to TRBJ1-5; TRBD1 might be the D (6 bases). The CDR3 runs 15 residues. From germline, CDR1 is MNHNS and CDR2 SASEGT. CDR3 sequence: CTSSWDNLGNQPQHF. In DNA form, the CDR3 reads TGTACTAGCAGTTGGGACAACTTGGGCAATCAGCCCCAGCATTTT.

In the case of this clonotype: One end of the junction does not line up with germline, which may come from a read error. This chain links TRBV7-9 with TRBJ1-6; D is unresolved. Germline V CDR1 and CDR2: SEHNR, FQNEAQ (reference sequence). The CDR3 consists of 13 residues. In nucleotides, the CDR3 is TGTGCCAACAGTCGGACTGATAATTCACCCCTCCACTTC. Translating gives CANSRTDNSPLHF.

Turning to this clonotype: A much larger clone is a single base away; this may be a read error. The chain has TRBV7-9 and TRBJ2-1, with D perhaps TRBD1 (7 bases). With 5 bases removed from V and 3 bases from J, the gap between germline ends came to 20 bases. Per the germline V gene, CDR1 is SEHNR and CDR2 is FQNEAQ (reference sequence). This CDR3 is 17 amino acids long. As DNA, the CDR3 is TGTGCCAGCAGCGCCCCTGGAACAGGGGACTTCTACAATGAGCAGTTCTTC. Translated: CASSAPGTGDFYNEQFF.

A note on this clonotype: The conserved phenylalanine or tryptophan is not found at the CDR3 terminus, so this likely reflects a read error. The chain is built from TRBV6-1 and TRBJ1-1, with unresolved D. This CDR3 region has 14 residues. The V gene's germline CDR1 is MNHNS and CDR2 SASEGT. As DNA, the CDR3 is TGTGCCTGCAGTGAAGCCACGTGGGACACTGAAGCTTTCTCT. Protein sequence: CACSEATWDTEAFS.

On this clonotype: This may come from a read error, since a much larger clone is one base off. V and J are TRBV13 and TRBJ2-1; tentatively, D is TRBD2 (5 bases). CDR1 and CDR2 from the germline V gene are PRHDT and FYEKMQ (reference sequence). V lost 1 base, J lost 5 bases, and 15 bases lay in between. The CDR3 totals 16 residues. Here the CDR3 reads CASSLETGNWDNEQFF. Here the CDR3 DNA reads TGTGCCAGCAGCTTAGAAACGGGGAATTGGGACAATGAGCAGTTCTTC.

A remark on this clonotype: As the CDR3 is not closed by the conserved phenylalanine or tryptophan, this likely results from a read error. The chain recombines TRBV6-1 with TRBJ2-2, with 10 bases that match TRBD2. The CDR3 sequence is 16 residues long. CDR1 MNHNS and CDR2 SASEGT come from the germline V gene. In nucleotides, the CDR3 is TGTGCCAGCAGCTCCGGGACTAGCGTTAACACAGGGGAGCTGTTTGTC. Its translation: CASSSGTSVNTGELFV.

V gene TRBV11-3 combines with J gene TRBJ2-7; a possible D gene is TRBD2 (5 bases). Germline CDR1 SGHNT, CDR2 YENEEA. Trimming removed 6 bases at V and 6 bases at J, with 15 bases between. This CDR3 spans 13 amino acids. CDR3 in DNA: TGTGCCAGCAGGGGAAGGTCTAGCCGCGAGCAGTACTTC. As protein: CASRGRSSREQYF. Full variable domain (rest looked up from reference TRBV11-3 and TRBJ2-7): EAGVVQSPRYKIIEKKQPVAFWCNPISGHNTLYWYLQNLGQGPELLIRYENEEAVDDSQLPKDRFSAERLKGVDSTLKIQPAELGDSAVYLCASRGRSSREQYFGPGTRLTVT.

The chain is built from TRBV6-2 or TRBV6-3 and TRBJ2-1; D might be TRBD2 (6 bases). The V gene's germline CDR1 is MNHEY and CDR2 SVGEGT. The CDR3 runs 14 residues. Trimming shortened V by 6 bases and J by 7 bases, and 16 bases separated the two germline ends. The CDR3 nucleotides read TGTGCCAGCAGATCCGGGACTGGCAGAAATGAGCAGTTCTTC. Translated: CASRSGTGRNEQFF.

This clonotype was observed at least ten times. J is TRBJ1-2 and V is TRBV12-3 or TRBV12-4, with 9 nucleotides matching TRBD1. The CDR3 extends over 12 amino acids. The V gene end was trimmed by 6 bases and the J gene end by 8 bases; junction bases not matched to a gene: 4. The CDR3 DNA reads TGTGCCAGCAGACAGGGGGCGCAAGGCTACACCTTC. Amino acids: CASRQGAQGYTF.

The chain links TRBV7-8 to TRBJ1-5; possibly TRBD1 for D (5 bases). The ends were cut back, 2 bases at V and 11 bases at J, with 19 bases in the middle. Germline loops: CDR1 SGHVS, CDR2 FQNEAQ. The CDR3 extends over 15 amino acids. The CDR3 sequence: CASSLSGQVSQSQHF. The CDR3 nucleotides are TGTGCCAGCAGCTTATCAGGGCAGGTTTCCCAGTCCCAGCATTTT.

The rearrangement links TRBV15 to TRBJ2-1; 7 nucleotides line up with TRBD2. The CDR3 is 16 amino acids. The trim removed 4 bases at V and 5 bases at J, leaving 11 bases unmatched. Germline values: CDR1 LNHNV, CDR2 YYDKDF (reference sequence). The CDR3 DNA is TGTGCCACCAGCACCTCTGGACTAGATCGAAACAATGAGCAGTTCTTC. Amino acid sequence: CATSTSGLDRNNEQFF.

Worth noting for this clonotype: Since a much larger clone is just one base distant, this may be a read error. The CDR3: CSSSPLRGQGNQPQHF. For the CDR3, the DNA is TGTTCCAGCAGTCCCCTCCGGGGACAAGGCAATCAGCCCCAGCATTTT. This chain joins TRBV28 and TRBJ1-5; possible D gene TRBD1, 6 bases. This CDR3 region has 16 residues. CDR1 is MDHEN, CDR2 SYDVKM, per germline.

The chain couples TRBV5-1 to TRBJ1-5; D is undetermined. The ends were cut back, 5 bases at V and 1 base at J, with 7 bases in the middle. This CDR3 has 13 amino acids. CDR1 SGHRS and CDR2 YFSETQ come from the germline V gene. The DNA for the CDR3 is TGCGCCAGCAGTCTCCGGAGCAATCAGCCCCAGCATTTT. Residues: CASSLRSNQPQHF.

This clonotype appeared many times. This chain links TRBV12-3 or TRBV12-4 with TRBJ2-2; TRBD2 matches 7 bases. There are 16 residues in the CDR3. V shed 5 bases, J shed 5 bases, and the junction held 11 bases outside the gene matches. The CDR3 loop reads CASSRQREINTGELFF. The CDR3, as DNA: TGTGCCAGCAGTCGTCAGCGGGAAATTAATACCGGGGAGCTGTTTTTT.

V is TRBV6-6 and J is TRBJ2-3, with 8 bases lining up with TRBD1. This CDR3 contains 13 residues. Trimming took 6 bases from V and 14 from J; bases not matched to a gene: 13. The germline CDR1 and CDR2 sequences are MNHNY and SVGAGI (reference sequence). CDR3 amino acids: CASSLTGVNARYF. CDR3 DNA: TGTGCCAGCAGCTTGACAGGGGTAAATGCGCGGTATTTT.

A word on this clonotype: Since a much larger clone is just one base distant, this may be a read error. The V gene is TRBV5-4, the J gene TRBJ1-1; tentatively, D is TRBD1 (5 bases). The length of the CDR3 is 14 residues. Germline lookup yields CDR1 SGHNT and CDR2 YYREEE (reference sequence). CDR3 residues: CASILGVQNTEAFF. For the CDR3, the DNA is TGTGCCAGCATCTTGGGGGTCCAGAACACTGAAGCTTTCTTT.

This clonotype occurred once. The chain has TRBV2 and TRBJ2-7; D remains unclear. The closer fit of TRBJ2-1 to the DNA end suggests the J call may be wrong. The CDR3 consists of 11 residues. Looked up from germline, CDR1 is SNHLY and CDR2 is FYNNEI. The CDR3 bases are TGTGCCAGCAGTTCATCCTACGAGCAGTTCTTC. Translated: CASSSSYEQFF.

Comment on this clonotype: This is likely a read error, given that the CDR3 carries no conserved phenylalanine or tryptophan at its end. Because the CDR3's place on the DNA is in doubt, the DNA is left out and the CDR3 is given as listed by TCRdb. The CDR3 loop is CASILEPGGAWEQHL. V and J are TRBV11-3 and TRBJ2-7; no check of the table's D call, TRBD1, against the DNA was made. The CDR3 has 15 amino acids, counting both end residues. CDR1 SGHNT and CDR2 YENEEA come from the germline V gene.